The clone carrying this T cell receptor (beta chain) showed up many times. Treatment specified: oral pan-JAK inhibitor, 5-10 mg twice daily. The data stem from a study of CD8+ T cells in alopecia areata. The CDR3 length is 12 residues. Germline V lookup: CDR1 SQVTM, CDR2 ANQGSEA. Germline trimming cut 7 bases from V and 6 bases from J; bases unmatched to any gene: 6. cDNA reverse transcribed from extracted RNA served as the sequencing template. Using immunoSEQ multiplex PCR, the repertoire was profiled, and TCRdb retains in-frame clones only, with some absent. The sample carries 200,000 to 250,000 clones, under 40% recorded once.

The source was CD4+ T cells sorted from blood, collected at approximately week 31, from a patient treated with tofacitinib. The V gene is TRBV29-1, the J gene TRBJ2-1; TRBD1 agrees at 7 bases. The origin of this receptor is a human donor with alopecia areata. The CDR3 sequence: CSAKTGPNEQFF. Here the CDR3 DNA reads TGCAGCGCTAAGACAGGGCCCAATGAGCAGTTCTTC.